The 6 T cell receptor beta chains below all came from one sample that was sequenced in a study of OX40 agonist ivuxolimab in advanced cancers. Measured with immunoSEQ multiplex PCR; TCRdb has only the in-frame clones, and not every one. The sample holds some 90,000 clones; around 87% are singletons and the top ten take approximately 4%. Sequenced here: CD4+ or CD8+ T cells sorted from blood, sampled in a trial of the OX40 agonist ivuxolimab. These receptors were taken from an adult with an advanced solid tumor such as melanoma, head and neck, liver or kidney cancer.

The chain couples TRBV5-8 to TRBJ2-1; no reliable D call. Trimming pared 4 bases from V and 3 bases from J, leaving 11 bases between. CDR3 length equals 14 residues. Germline assignment: CDR1 SGHTS and CDR2 YDEGEE. CDR3 residues: CASSGGLVYNEQFF. The CDR3 region has the DNA TGTGCCAGCAGCGGCGGTTTAGTCTACAATGAGCAGTTCTTC.

The J gene is TRBJ2-7, the V gene TRBV7-3; a weak D match, TRBD2 (5 bases). CDR3 size: 14 residues. The germline CDR1 and CDR2 sequences are SGHTA and FQGTGA. V was trimmed by 4 bases and J by 7 bases, leaving 17 bases between them. The CDR3 is CASSSGLRAEEQYF. In DNA form, the CDR3 reads TGTGCCAGCAGCTCAGGATTGAGGGCTGAGGAGCAGTACTTC.

This clone was counted between two and nine times. The chain links TRBV5-1 to TRBJ2-7; D is perhaps TRBD1 or TRBD2 (5 bases each). Germline CDR1 SGHRS, CDR2 YFSETQ. CDR3 length equals 13 residues. The V gene lost 0 bases and the J gene lost 11 bases, with 15 bases spanning the gap. This CDR3 is CASSLEPGQEKYV. The CDR3 DNA follows: TGCGCCAGCAGCTTGGAACCGGGGCAGGAGAAGTACGTC.

The chain couples TRBV27 to TRBJ1-5, with D hard to call. Germline-derived CDR1 and CDR2 are MNHEY and SMNVEV (reference sequence). V lost 5 bases, J lost 4 bases, and 9 bases lay in between. The CDR3 runs to 13 residues. The CDR3 here is CASSPRPNQPQHF. CDR3 in DNA: TGTGCCAGCAGTCCGCGCCCTAATCAGCCCCAGCATTTT.

CDR3 coding DNA: TGCGCCAGCAGCTCTAGCGGGCACCAAGAGACCCAGTACTTC. Residues: CASSSSGHQETQYF. This chain joins TRBV5-1 and TRBJ2-5; TRBD2 aligns across 8 bases. V trimming: 3 bases; J trimming: 0 bases; junction bases outside the gene matches: 1. CDR1 is SGHRS and CDR2 is YFSETQ in the germline V gene. The CDR3 length is 14 residues.

This chain joins TRBV11-3 and TRBJ2-7; 8 bases are shared with TRBD2. The CDR3 contains 15 residues. The V and J ends lost 2 bases and 6 bases, in that order; junction bases with no gene match: 9. Germline V gene sequence: CDR1 SGHNT, CDR2 YENEEA. CDR3 nucleotide sequence: TGTGCCAGCAGCTTACCTAGCGGGTTTCCTCGCGAGCAGTACGTC. Translation: CASSLPSGFPREQYV.